A single T cell receptor beta chain is shown here with its context. Its antigen is not known. Data came from immunoSEQ multiplex PCR; TCRdb stores just in-frame clones and leaves some out. This table has around 30,000 clones, roughly two thirds appearing once. The data stem from a study of vaccination effects on CD4 cells after COVID-19. Study-level background: Post-vaccine sampling occurred a median 72 days after the second dose.

After expansion with viral peptide pools in the ViraFEST assay, antigen-specific CD4+ T cells were sequenced. CD4+ T cell isolation took place after less than 13 days of culture. Every participant took two doses of the BNT162b2 or mRNA-1273 vaccine. In the cultures, half the medium was exchanged for IL-2 medium on days 3 and 7. The TCR originated in a human donor who received a COVID-19 vaccine. Here the sequenced sample was CD4+ T cells from PBMCs cultured with HCoV-229E spike peptides, taken after COVID-19 vaccination.

This chain's CDR3 is CASSTYDTQYF. The CDR3 bases are TGTGCCAGCAGCACATACGATACGCAGTATTTT. The chain couples TRBV7-9 to TRBJ2-3, with D unresolved. Germline-derived CDR1 and CDR2 are SEHNR and FQNEAQ (reference sequence). This CDR3 comprises 11 residues. V gave up 5 bases and J gave up 6 bases, with 6 bases separating them.